The text below deals with one TCR beta chain. Its antigen is unidentified. This record comes from a study of T cell responses to AZD1222 COVID-19 vaccine. Sequencing used immunoSEQ multiplex PCR; TCRdb keeps in-frame clones, though not all of them. The sample contains 200,000 to 250,000 clones, roughly 94% of which appear only once. The CDR3 contains 16 residues. V shed 5 bases and J 2 bases; nucleotides not matched to a gene: 7. Germline V CDR1 and CDR2: SEHNR, FQNEAQ (reference sequence). Broader study findings: None of the repertoires were sampled until the peak T cell response had passed. Spike-specific TCR depth and breadth grew after two AZD1222 doses. Mapped onto spike, vaccine-associated CD4 TCRs spanned it and were dominant at 160-218 and 743-854.

The specimen was peripheral blood, collected 28 days after the second dose of the MenACWY control vaccine. The chain has TRBV7-9 and TRBJ2-2; 8 positions agree with TRBD1. The origin of this receptor is an adult who received the MenACWY meningococcal vaccine as a control. CDR3 amino acids: CASSPSDRVNTGELFF. In DNA form, the CDR3 reads TGTGCCAGCAGCCCTTCGGACAGGGTAAACACCGGGGAGCTGTTTTTT.